The clone carrying this TCR beta chain was seen at least ten times. Antigen specificity is unknown. This record belongs to a study of T cell repertoires in cytomegalovirus infection. Overall study: Matching HLA type and CMV infection were both indicated by public TCR beta signatures.

Each CDR3 protein gets one entry after TCRdb re-called the reads with MiXCR. This sample yields about 190,000 distinct CDR3 sequences, of which 7.5% to 10% are seen a single time; around 4.4% belongs to the top ten. Study outcomes and limitations: It was HLA-C-restricted CMV-specific TCR beta clonotypes that dominated the response ex vivo. CMV carriers having the relevant HLA were flagged by cumulative public TCR beta family frequency.

What was sequenced was PBMCs. The source of this sequence is a human donor in good health (CMV status not recorded). Some clones in this sample may be carry-over from other donors' samples.

CDR3 sequence (DNA): TGTGCCAGCCGAGACAGGGGATTTGGCAATCAGCCCCAGCATTTT. Translated, it gives CASRDRGFGNQPQHF. The V and J genes are TRBV10-3 and TRBJ1-5, with TRBD1 identical over 8 bases. There are 15 residues in the CDR3. V was clipped by 10 bases and J by 2 bases; unmatched bases: 10. CDR1 is ENHRY and CDR2 is SYGVKD in the germline V gene.